Listed here are 3 T cell receptor beta chains from one sample, sequenced in a study of cytomegalovirus exposure and HLA in healthy donors (dated by TCRdb to 2017 to 2019). Receptor amplification or capture employed the immunoSEQ multiplex PCR assay. In its TCRdb copy, this immuneACCESS table keeps in-frame sequences only and misses some clones. Where compared with another copy, unresolved V genes explain less than half of these, and the others have no known cause. Across this sample there are about 200,000 clones, with about three quarters seen only once. Over 0.95% of the sample goes to the ten largest clones. Source material: PBMCs. All receptors derive from a young woman in good health and CMV-seronegative.

This clone was observed once. The junction departs from germline at one end; a sequencing error may be responsible. The genes are TRBV30 and TRBJ1-2; TRBD1 is a possible D gene (5 bases). CDR1 GTSNPN and CDR2 SVGIG come from the germline V gene (reference sequence). The CDR3 runs to 8 residues. The CDR3 sequence: CAGGTVGF. The CDR3, as DNA: TGTGCCGGGGGGACGGTGGGGTTC.

This chain uses TRBV19 with TRBJ1-2; 7 positions agree with TRBD1. The CDR3 spans 13 residues. The ends lost 7 bases at V and 4 bases at J; junction bases unmatched: 6. Germline V lookup: CDR1 LNHDA, CDR2 SQIVND (reference sequence). CDR3 loop: CASIRQGSYGYTF. In DNA, the CDR3 is TGTGCCAGTATTAGACAGGGAAGCTATGGCTACACCTTC.

V is TRBV4-2 and J is TRBJ1-3; TRBD1 might be the D (5 bases). The CDR3 is 17 residues long. V lost 0 bases and J lost 0, with 12 bases in between. The germline V gene has CDR1 LGHNA and CDR2 YNFKEQ. CDR3 loop: CASSQDVPGYSGNTIYF. The CDR3 DNA is TGTGCCAGCAGCCAAGATGTACCAGGGTACTCTGGAAACACCATATATTTT.